This is a list of T cell receptor beta chains from one sample in a study of T cell changes during pregnancy in multiple sclerosis. Clones were read by immunoSEQ multiplex PCR, and TCRdb kept only the in-frame ones, dropping some. Of 20,000 to 30,000 clones listed, under 95% are singletons. Sequenced material: CD8+ T cells from peripheral blood mononuclear cells, taken in the third trimester of pregnancy. All receptors derive from a female donor in good health, enrolled as a control in a pregnancy study. Both conserved end residues are part of each CDR3. D genes are given only for firm matches. Rows give clone size only sometimes, using once, few, many, or a class for an expanded clone.

size: -
D: -
J: TRBJ2-1
V: TRBV6-4
CDR3: CASSETHGGYNEQFF
DNA: TGTGCCAGCAGTGAAACTCACGGGGGCTACAATGAGCAGTTCTTC

size: once
D: TRBD1
J: TRBJ1-1
V: TRBV6-5
CDR3: CASSAHRGRLSEAFF
DNA: TGTGCCAGCAGTGCCCACAGGGGACGTCTTTCTGAAGCTTTCTTT

size: -
D: -
J: TRBJ1-2
V: TRBV5-4
CDR3: CASRRGGYGYTF
DNA: TGTGCCAGCAGACGAGGGGGATACGGCTACACCTTC

size: -
D: -
J: TRBJ1-3
V: TRBV11-2
CDR3: CASSRVPLDTIYF
DNA: TGTGCCAGCAGCAGAGTTCCGTTGGACACCATATATTTT

size: -
D: TRBD1
J: TRBJ1-2
V: TRBV29-1
CDR3: CSVLRQGMDYGYTF
DNA: TGCAGCGTACTCCGACAGGGGATGGACTATGGCTACACCTTC

size: -
D: TRBD1
J: TRBJ2-7
V: TRBV27
CDR3: CASSSGQGAYEQYF
DNA: TGTGCCAGCAGTTCCGGACAGGGGGCCTACGAGCAGTACTTC

size: -
D: -
J: TRBJ1-1
V: TRBV5-1
CDR3: CASRKGSTEAFF
DNA: TGCGCCAGCCGAAAAGGGAGCACTGAAGCTTTCTTT

size: -
D: -
J: TRBJ1-2
V: TRBV27
CDR3: CASSPRGGGYTF
DNA: TGTGCCAGCAGTCCGAGGGGAGGGGGCTACACCTTC

size: -
D: -
J: TRBJ2-5
V: TRBV6-6
CDR3: CASSYKEAQETQYF
DNA: TGTGCCAGCAGTTATAAAGAGGCCCAAGAGACCCAGTACTTC

size: -
D: -
J: TRBJ2-3
V: TRBV2
CDR3: CASSVLREAVTDTQYF
DNA: TGTGCCAGCAGTGTTCTTCGGGAAGCGGTCACAGATACGCAGTATTTT

size: -
D: TRBD1
J: TRBJ1-2
V: TRBV28
CDR3: CASSPTPGQGYGYTF
DNA: TGTGCCAGCAGCCCTACCCCGGGACAGGGGTATGGCTACACCTTC

size: -
D: TRBD2
J: TRBJ2-5
V: TRBV9
CDR3: CASSPSGPFSQETQYF
DNA: TGTGCCAGCAGTCCTAGCGGACCTTTTAGCCAAGAGACCCAGTACTTC

size: -
D: -
J: TRBJ2-2
V: TRBV28
CDR3: CASQRREDTGELFF
DNA: TGTGCCAGCCAAAGAAGAGAAGACACCGGGGAGCTGTTTTTT

size: -
D: TRBD2
J: TRBJ2-5
V: TRBV18
CDR3: CASSPPREGPETQYF
DNA: TGTGCCAGCTCACCTCCCCGGGAGGGCCCAGAGACCCAGTACTTC

size: -
D: TRBD1
J: TRBJ2-7
V: TRBV5-1
CDR3: CASSERTGGWYEQYF
DNA: TGCGCCAGCAGCGAGAGGACAGGGGGCTGGTACGAGCAGTACTTC

size: -
D: TRBD2
J: TRBJ2-3
V: TRBV28
CDR3: CASSLSGTTDTQYF
DNA: TGTGCCAGCAGTTTAAGCGGGACCACTGATACGCAGTATTTT

size: -
D: -
J: TRBJ1-2
V: TRBV2
CDR3: CASSEGGSNYGYTF
DNA: TGTGCCAGCAGTGAAGGTGGCAGTAACTATGGCTACACCTTC

size: -
D: -
J: TRBJ2-3
V: TRBV7-9
CDR3: CASSGRSGGRTDTQYF
DNA: TGTGCCAGCAGCGGGCGGTCCGGGGGGCGCACAGATACGCAGTATTTT

size: -
D: TRBD2
J: TRBJ2-5
V: TRBV19
CDR3: CASSIGSGSLETQYF
DNA: TGTGCCAGTAGTATAGGTAGCGGGAGTTTAGAGACCCAGTACTTC

size: -
D: TRBD2
J: TRBJ2-1
V: TRBV6-6
CDR3: CASKGLAGYNEQFF
DNA: TGTGCCAGCAAAGGACTAGCGGGCTACAATGAGCAGTTCTTC

size: -
D: -
J: TRBJ1-3
V: TRBV7-9
CDR3: CASSFIQRKPSGNTIYF
DNA: TGTGCCAGCAGCTTTATACAGAGAAAACCCTCTGGAAACACCATATATTTT

size: -
D: -
J: TRBJ2-7
V: TRBV7-9
CDR3: CASSSGGEPYEQYF
DNA: TGTGCCAGCAGCTCCGGAGGGGAGCCCTACGAGCAGTACTTC

size: few
D: TRBD1
J: TRBJ2-6
V: TRBV15
CDR3: CATSRKQGTGANVLTF
DNA: TGTGCCACCAGCAGGAAACAGGGGACTGGGGCCAACGTCCTGACTTTC

size: once
D: -
J: TRBJ2-2
V: TRBV19
CDR3: CASTPGSPGELFF
DNA: TGTGCCAGTACCCCAGGATCTCCCGGGGAGCTGTTTTTT

size: -
D: -
J: TRBJ2-1
V: TRBV6-4
CDR3: CASSDGELDEQFF
DNA: TGTGCCAGCAGTGACGGGGAGTTGGATGAGCAGTTCTTC

size: -
D: TRBD1
J: TRBJ2-7
V: TRBV6-6
CDR3: CASSFSGQSPSYEQYF
DNA: TGTGCCAGCAGTTTCTCGGGACAGAGCCCCTCCTACGAGCAGTACTTC

size: -
D: TRBD2
J: TRBJ2-1
V: TRBV19
CDR3: CASGAGLSYNEQFF
DNA: TGTGCCAGTGGCGCGGGACTATCCTACAATGAGCAGTTCTTC

size: -
D: -
J: TRBJ2-7
V: TRBV27
CDR3: CASSVKGPIQKQYF
DNA: TGTGCCAGCAGCGTGAAGGGGCCGATACAGAAGCAGTACTTC

size: -
D: -
J: TRBJ1-5
V: TRBV7-2
CDR3: CASSLEEVQPQHF
DNA: TGTGCCAGCAGCTTAGAGGAGGTACAGCCCCAGCATTTT

size: -
D: TRBD1
J: TRBJ1-1
V: TRBV30
CDR3: CAWSLTGEEAFF
DNA: TGTGCCTGGAGTCTGACAGGGGAAGAAGCTTTCTTT

size: -
D: -
J: TRBJ2-2
V: TRBV6-1
CDR3: CASGDGDTGELFF
DNA: TGTGCCAGCGGGGACGGGGACACTGGGGAGCTGTTTTTT

size: -
D: -
J: TRBJ1-1
V: TRBV29-1
CDR3: CSVDVGATEAFF
DNA: TGCAGCGTTGATGTGGGAGCCACTGAAGCTTTCTTT

size: -
D: -
J: TRBJ1-5
V: TRBV5-3
CDR3: CARTEILGARGNQPQHF
DNA: TGTGCCAGAACCGAAATTTTGGGGGCGCGGGGCAATCAGCCCCAGCATTTT

size: -
D: -
J: TRBJ2-7
V: TRBV18
CDR3: CASSPQGREQYF
DNA: TGTGCCAGCTCACCTCAGGGGAGAGAGCAGTACTTC

size: -
D: TRBD2
J: TRBJ2-1
V: TRBV29-1
CDR3: CSVGIWREGVYEQFF
DNA: TGCAGCGTTGGAATCTGGCGGGAGGGCGTCTATGAGCAGTTCTTC

size: once
D: TRBD1
J: TRBJ2-3
V: TRBV29-1
CDR3: CSVGTGGWYF
DNA: TGCAGCGTCGGGACAGGGGGTTGGTATTTT

size: -
D: TRBD1
J: TRBJ1-2
V: TRBV29-1
CDR3: CSVDRGITYGYTF
DNA: TGCAGCGTGGACAGGGGGATCACCTATGGCTACACCTTC

size: -
D: TRBD1
J: TRBJ2-1
V: TRBV9
CDR3: CASSVDGNRGPSYNEQFF
DNA: TGTGCCAGCAGCGTAGATGGGAACAGGGGGCCGTCCTACAATGAGCAGTTCTTC

size: -
D: TRBD2
J: TRBJ2-7
V: TRBV11-2
CDR3: CASSLGPRGAAYEQYF
DNA: TGTGCCAGCAGCTTAGGTCCGCGGGGGGCCGCCTACGAGCAGTACTTC

size: -
D: -
J: TRBJ1-5
V: TRBV19
CDR3: CASSIATGPGQPQHF
DNA: TGTGCCAGTAGTATAGCCACAGGGCCCGGCCAGCCCCAGCATTTT

size: -
D: -
J: TRBJ1-5
V: TRBV6-1
CDR3: CASTLEISNQPQHF
DNA: TGTGCCAGCACCCTAGAGATAAGCAATCAGCCCCAGCATTTT

size: -
D: TRBD2
J: TRBJ2-3
V: TRBV2
CDR3: CASGLAASTDTQYF
DNA: TGTGCCAGCGGGCTAGCGGCTAGCACAGATACGCAGTATTTT